The source of this TCR beta chain is a study of cytomegalovirus exposure and HLA in healthy donors. Sequencing used immunoSEQ multiplex PCR; TCRdb keeps in-frame clones, though not all of them. The table shows some 320,000 clones, with about 85% occurring only once. The CDR3 is 12 amino acids. CDR1 and CDR2 (germline): MDHEN, SYDVKM. The V end was cut by 3 bases, the J end by 3 bases, with 6 bases between. Turning to this clone: In the same sample, other DNA sequences code for this CDR3.

What was sequenced was PBMCs. The chain employs TRBV28 and TRBJ2-7; D ambiguous. This sequence was found in a woman aged 25 to 39 in good health and CMV-seropositive. The CDR3 loop reads CASSLVLYEQYF. For the CDR3, the DNA is TGTGCCAGCAGTTTGGTCCTCTACGAGCAGTACTTC.